Presented here are 23 T cell receptor beta chains from one specimen sequenced in a study of cytomegalovirus exposure and HLA in healthy donors. The table came from immunoSEQ multiplex PCR; TCRdb's copy has only in-frame clones and leaves some out. The sample includes 100,000 to 150,000 clones, about 90% seen only once; the top ten take approximately 2%. Input material: PBMCs. Receptors originate from a woman aged 18-29 years in good health and CMV-seronegative.

V gene TRBV30 combines with J gene TRBJ2-3, with TRBD1 matching 11 bases. Trimming removed 8 bases from V and 6 bases from J; junction bases left unmatched: 10. The CDR3 is 14 amino acids. From germline, CDR1 is GTSNPN and CDR2 SVGIG (reference sequence). The CDR3 bases are TGTGCCGGGGACAGGGGGACGACAGGGGATACGCAGTATTTT. It encodes CAGDRGTTGDTQYF.

This clone was picked up a small number of times. CDR3 amino acids: CASSTGTSNHEQYF. The CDR3 DNA sequence: TGTGCCAGTAGTACCGGGACTAGCAACCACGAGCAGTACTTC. The chain employs TRBV19 and TRBJ2-7, with 9 bases that match TRBD2. The CDR3 extends over 14 amino acids. Germline V CDR1 and CDR2: LNHDA, SQIVND (reference sequence). The junction had 6 bases not matched to a gene; V was cut back by 4 bases and J by 5 bases.

The chain uses TRBV11-2 and TRBJ2-2, with 9 positions matching TRBD2. The V gene end was trimmed by 1 base and the J gene end by 4 bases; junction bases not matched to a gene: 4. Germline V CDR1 and CDR2: SGHAT, FQNNGV. This CDR3 region has 16 residues. CDR3 DNA sequence: TGTGCCAGCAGCTTAGTGGCGGGAGGGATCACCGGGGAGCTGTTTTTT. Its protein product is CASSLVAGGITGELFF.

The rearrangement joins TRBV19 to TRBJ2-7; D is possibly TRBD1 (6 bases). This CDR3 comprises 13 residues. V gave up 3 bases and J gave up 6 bases, with 12 bases separating them. Germline CDR1 LNHDA, CDR2 SQIVND (reference sequence). Here the CDR3 DNA reads TGTGCCAGTAGTATCCTACAGGGATCCGAGCAGTACTTC. Translating it yields CASSILQGSEQYF.

The rearrangement uses TRBV27 and TRBJ2-7, with TRBD2 as a possible D gene (6 bases). V lost 5 bases to trimming and J lost 7 bases, with 15 bases between them. Germline V gives CDR1 MNHEY, CDR2 SMNVEV (reference sequence). This CDR3 has 13 residues. CDR3 bases: TGTGCCAGCAGTAACAACCGGGACTCAGAGCAGTACTTC. Translation gives CASSNNRDSEQYF.

The chain's CDR3 is CAWSQDRGFRSGETQYF. The CDR3 DNA reads TGTGCCTGGAGTCAGGACAGGGGATTCCGCTCGGGGGAGACCCAGTACTTC. The chain combines TRBV30 with TRBJ2-5; TRBD1 matches 9 bases. CDR3 length equals 17 residues. Trimming took 2 bases from V and 5 from J; bases not matched to a gene: 15. The germline gives CDR1 GTSNPN, CDR2 SVGIG (reference sequence).

The table lists this clone with a few counts. The V and J genes are TRBV10-3 and TRBJ2-7, with 11 nucleotides matching TRBD2. The CDR3 spans 16 residues. Germline-derived CDR1 and CDR2 are ENHRY and SYGVKD. V lost 6 bases, J lost 2 bases, and 9 bases stayed unmatched. CDR3 loop: CAIRQIAGGRTYEQYF. CDR3 DNA sequence: TGTGCCATCAGACAGATAGCGGGAGGGAGGACCTACGAGCAGTACTTC.

In this sample, this clone turned up a few times. The chain recombines TRBV28 with TRBJ1-3; weak D call: TRBD1 (6 bases). Germline loops: CDR1 MDHEN, CDR2 SYDVKM. V gave up 8 bases and J gave up 0 bases, with 17 bases separating them. This CDR3 has 16 residues. The CDR3 nucleotides are TGTGCCAGCGGGACCACAGGGTACCCCTCTGGAAACACCATATATTTT. Translated, it gives CASGTTGYPSGNTIYF.

The chain employs TRBV27 and TRBJ1-5; D call uncertain. CDR1 and CDR2 from the germline V gene are MNHEY and SMNVEV (reference sequence). This CDR3 comprises 15 residues. Deletions cut 5 bases from V and 0 bases from J, with 11 bases between. CDR3 sequence: CASSAGSYSNQPQHF. The CDR3 bases are TGTGCCAGCAGTGCGGGCAGTTATAGCAATCAGCCCCAGCATTTT.

J is TRBJ1-5 and V is TRBV30, with D perhaps matching TRBD1 (6 bases). Trimming took off 2 bases at V and 6 bases at J, with 14 bases between the two ends. The CDR3 runs to 14 residues. The germline V gene encodes CDR1 GTSNPN and CDR2 SVGIG (reference sequence). CDR3 bases: TGTGCCTGGAGTCTATCGACAGGCGGTCAGCCCCAGCATTTT. Protein sequence: CAWSLSTGGQPQHF.

The chain recombines TRBV9 with TRBJ1-6; TRBD1 matches at 9 bases. Per the germline V gene, CDR1 is SGDLS and CDR2 is YYNGEE. Unmatched junction bases numbered 5, after V lost 3 bases and J lost 7 bases. The CDR3 is 15 amino acids. CDR3 amino acids: CASSATGGSNSPLHF. CDR3 coding DNA: TGTGCCAGCAGCGCAACAGGGGGCTCAAATTCACCCCTCCACTTT.

The chain has TRBV11-3 and TRBJ1-1; 8 nucleotides match TRBD1. The CDR3 extends over 15 amino acids. Germline-derived CDR1 and CDR2 are SGHNT and YENEEA. Losses at the gene ends were 5 bases for V and 7 bases for J; bases not matched to a gene: 12. CDR3 in DNA: TGTGCCAGCAGCATACTGAGGACAGGGAGGAATGAAGCTTTCTTT. This sequence encodes CASSILRTGRNEAFF.

The rearrangement links TRBV2 to TRBJ1-2; the match to TRBD1 covers 8 bases. CDR1 is SNHLY and CDR2 is FYNNEI in the germline V gene. CDR3 length: 13 residues. With V trimmed by 5 bases and J by 8 bases, 7 bases remained unmatched. The CDR3 protein is CASSPTGTGGYTF. The CDR3 DNA is TGTGCCAGCAGTCCGACAGGGACAGGCGGCTACACCTTC.

The genes are TRBV28 and TRBJ2-7; D is perhaps TRBD1 (5 bases). Germline lookup yields CDR1 MDHEN and CDR2 SYDVKM. CDR3 size: 12 residues. V was clipped by 7 bases and J by 6 bases, with 13 bases between them. In DNA form, the CDR3 reads TGTGCCAGCAACACAGCAGGGTTCGAGCAGTACTTC. It encodes CASNTAGFEQYF.

This clone was picked up one time. The V gene is TRBV27, the J gene TRBJ2-7; 9 bases fit TRBD1. Germline CDR1 and CDR2: MNHEY and SMNVEV (reference sequence). The V and J ends lost 6 bases and 4 bases, in that order; junction bases with no gene match: 10. The CDR3 is made up of 15 amino acids. The CDR3 DNA follows: TGTGCCAGCAGCCCTCGGGGGGACAGGGAATACGAGCAGTACTTC. This sequence encodes CASSPRGDREYEQYF.

This clone was recorded only once. The J gene is TRBJ1-1, the V gene TRBV5-1, with D possibly being TRBD1 (6 bases). The CDR3 runs to 15 residues. Germline V lookup: CDR1 SGHRS, CDR2 YFSETQ. The V end was cut by 5 bases, the J end by 2 bases, with 16 bases between. CDR3 nucleotides: TGCGCCAGCAGACTAGTGATACAGGGTAACACTGAAGCTTTCTTT. Its translation: CASRLVIQGNTEAFF. Based on the CDR3 plus reference TRBV5-1 and TRBJ1-1, the full variable domain is KAGVTQTPRYLIKTRGQQVTLSCSPISGHRSVSWYQQTPGQGLQFLFEYFSETQRNKGNFPGRFSGRQFSNSRSEMNVSTLELGDSALYLCASRLVIQGNTEAFFGQGTRLTVV.

V usage is TRBV28 and J usage is TRBJ1-1; D not certain. The CDR3 length is 13 residues. Germline V gene sequence: CDR1 MDHEN, CDR2 SYDVKM. V was cut by 3 bases and J by 6 bases, with 11 bases left in between. The CDR3 loop reads CASSFGVSSEAFF. CDR3 DNA sequence: TGTGCCAGCAGTTTTGGTGTTAGCTCTGAAGCTTTCTTT.

The rearrangement joins TRBV5-1 to TRBJ2-7; D is uncertain. V was pared by 2 bases and J by 5 bases, with 20 bases between. The CDR3 is 16 residues long. Germline loops: CDR1 SGHRS, CDR2 YFSETQ. In DNA, the CDR3 is TGCGCCAGCAGCTTATCTCTAGAACTAAAGCATGACGAGCAGTACTTC. Amino acid sequence: CASSLSLELKHDEQYF.

The chain carries TRBV6-6 and TRBJ2-7; 7 bases align to TRBD2. The CDR3 length is 14 residues. Germline trimming cut 2 bases from V and 0 bases from J; bases unmatched to any gene: 1. The germline gives CDR1 MNHNY, CDR2 SVGAGI (reference sequence). CDR3 nucleotides: TGTGCCAGCAGTTACCTAGCGGACTCCTACGAGCAGTACTTC. Encoded protein: CASSYLADSYEQYF.

The V and J genes are TRBV5-1 and TRBJ1-2; tentatively, D is TRBD1 (5 bases). Trimming removed 7 bases from V and 2 bases from J, with 15 bases in between. The CDR3 is made up of 14 amino acids. Germline-derived CDR1 and CDR2 are SGHRS and YFSETQ. This CDR3 reads CASATGGGNYGYTF. DNA of the CDR3: TGCGCCAGCGCTACGGGCGGGGGGAACTATGGCTACACCTTC. Based on the CDR3 plus reference TRBV5-1 and TRBJ1-2, the full variable domain is KAGVTQTPRYLIKTRGQQVTLSCSPISGHRSVSWYQQTPGQGLQFLFEYFSETQRNKGNFPGRFSGRQFSNSRSEMNVSTLELGDSALYLCASATGGGNYGYTFGSGTRLTVV.

V is TRBV10-3 and J is TRBJ2-3, with 12 bases lining up with TRBD2. The CDR3 consists of 15 residues. V shed 6 bases, J shed 3 bases, and the junction held 4 bases outside the gene matches. Per germline, CDR1 ENHRY and CDR2 SYGVKD. In nucleotides, the CDR3 is TGTGCCATCAGCTCTAGCGGGGGGGCAACAGATACGCAGTATTTT. Amino acids: CAISSSGGATDTQYF.

The CDR3 coding sequence is TGTGCCAGCACAGGGGGCTCTTATAATTCACCCCTCCACTTT. It yields the protein CASTGGSYNSPLHF. The chain employs TRBV28 and TRBJ1-6, with 8 positions matching TRBD1. With 7 bases clipped from V and 4 bases from J, the junction kept 3 bases outside the gene matches. The CDR3 extends over 14 amino acids. Germline-derived CDR1 and CDR2 are MDHEN and SYDVKM.

CDR3 DNA: TGTGCCTGCCAGGCCGGGGGCTCTGGAAACACCATATATTTT. It specifies CACQAGGSGNTIYF. The chain combines TRBV30 with TRBJ1-3; D is perhaps TRBD1 (5 bases). Germline V gene lookup returns CDR1 GTSNPN and CDR2 SVGIG (reference sequence). This CDR3 is built from 14 residues. Trimming cost V 6 bases and J 0 bases, with 12 bases left between them.